This TCR beta chain was identified in a study of T cell repertoires in cytomegalovirus infection. For this clonotype: Its cognate antigen is unknown.

From the reads, TCRdb called clonotypes with MiXCR, one entry per CDR3 protein. Counted here are 350,000 to 400,000 distinct CDR3 sequences, about 34% occurring once; the ten biggest clones make up about 13%. Trimming removed 4 bases from V and 8 bases from J; junction bases left unmatched: 5. The germline V gene encodes CDR1 LNHNV and CDR2 YYDKDF (reference sequence). The CDR3 covers 14 residues. This TCR derives from a human donor in good health (CMV status not recorded). Some clones in this sample may be carry-over from other donors' samples. The chain employs TRBV15 and TRBJ1-6, with 7 bases fitting TRBD1. This material consisted of cultured PBMCs, taken from culture after CMV antigen stimulation. The CDR3 nucleotides read TGTGCCACCAGCATGACAGGGAGAGATTCACCCCTCCACTTT. Amino acids: CATSMTGRDSPLHF.